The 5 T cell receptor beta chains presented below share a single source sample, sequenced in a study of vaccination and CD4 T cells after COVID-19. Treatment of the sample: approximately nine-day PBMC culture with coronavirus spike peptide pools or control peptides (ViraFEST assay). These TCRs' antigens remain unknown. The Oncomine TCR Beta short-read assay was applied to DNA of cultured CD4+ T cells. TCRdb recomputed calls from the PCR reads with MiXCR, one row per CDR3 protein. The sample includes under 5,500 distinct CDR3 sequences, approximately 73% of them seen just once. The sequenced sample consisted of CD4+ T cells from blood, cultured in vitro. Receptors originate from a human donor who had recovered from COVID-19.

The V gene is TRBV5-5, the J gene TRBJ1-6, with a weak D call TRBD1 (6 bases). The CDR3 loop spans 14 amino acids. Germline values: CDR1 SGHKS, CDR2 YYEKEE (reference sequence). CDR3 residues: CACGGGQSNSPLHF. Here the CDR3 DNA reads TGTGCATGCGGGGGAGGACAGTCTAATTCACCCCTCCACTTT.

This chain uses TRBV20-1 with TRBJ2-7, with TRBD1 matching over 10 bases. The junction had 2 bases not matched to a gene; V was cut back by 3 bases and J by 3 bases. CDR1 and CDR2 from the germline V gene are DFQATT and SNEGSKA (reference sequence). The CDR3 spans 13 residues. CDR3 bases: TGCAGTGCTAGCCGGACAGGGGGCTACGAGCAGTACTTC. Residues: CSASRTGGYEQYF.

The DNA of the CDR3 is TGCAGTGCTAGAGGGTCCGGACAGGGCGCCTCACCCCTCCACTTT. This sequence encodes CSARGSGQGASPLHF. This chain links TRBV20-1 with TRBJ1-6; 8 positions match TRBD1. This CDR3 contains 15 residues. The ends lost 1 base at V and 10 bases at J; junction bases unmatched: 9. Germline CDR1 DFQATT, CDR2 SNEGSKA (reference sequence).

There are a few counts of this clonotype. CDR3 residues: CASRRQGTYNSPLHF. CDR3 coding DNA: TGTGCCAGCAGACGCCAAGGAACGTATAATTCACCCCTCCACTTT. The genes are TRBV6-1 and TRBJ1-6, with D uncertain. V shed 6 bases and J shed 4 bases, with 13 bases lying between them. The CDR3 spans 15 residues. Germline V CDR1 and CDR2: MNHNS, SASEGT.

This chain's CDR3 is CASSKQPQETQYF. The CDR3 DNA reads as TGTGCCAGCAGTAAACAGCCACAAGAGACCCAGTACTTC. The genes are TRBV6-1 and TRBJ2-5; D remains unclear. Between the trimmed V and J ends, which lost 5 bases and 2 bases, there was a span of 9 bases. The CDR3 covers 13 residues. From germline, CDR1 is MNHNS and CDR2 SASEGT.